These 13 T cell receptor beta chains were all obtained from the same sample, sequenced in a study of blood T cells in healthy people across ages. Sample-barcoded 5' priming and a J-beta primer mix drove a second PCR of 7 to 11 cycles. TCRdb re-analysed the 5' RACE reads in MiXCR, keeping a single row per CDR3 protein. The sample records 800,000 to 950,000 distinct CDR3 sequences, around 48% being singletons. The sample was blood. The receptors shown here come from a man aged 25-45 years in good health.

The rearrangement joins TRBV6-6 to TRBJ1-1, with a weak D call TRBD1 (5 bases). The V end was cut by 8 bases, the J end by 3 bases, with 10 bases between. The CDR3 sequence is 12 residues long. Looked up from germline, CDR1 is MNHNY and CDR2 is SVGAGI (reference sequence). The CDR3 sequence is CASAPGDTEAFF. DNA of the CDR3: TGTGCCAGCGCTCCGGGGGACACTGAAGCTTTCTTT.

This clonotype was seen a few times. The chain joins TRBV2 to TRBJ1-4, with TRBD1 identical over 7 bases. The V and J ends lost 5 bases and 2 bases, in that order; junction bases with no gene match: 11. Germline V CDR1 and CDR2: SNHLY, FYNNEI. This CDR3 comprises 17 residues. CDR3 sequence (DNA): TGTGCCAGCAGTACAGCAACCACCAGGGGGACTAATGAAAAACTGTTTTTT. Protein product: CASSTATTRGTNEKLFF.

This clonotype was observed a few times. The V and J genes are TRBV28 and TRBJ2-1; the D is unclear. The CDR3 has 19 residues. The V end was cut by 3 bases, the J end by 4 bases, with 25 bases between. CDR1 and CDR2 from the germline V gene are MDHEN and SYDVKM. In DNA form, the CDR3 reads TGTGCCAGCAGTTTTCCCCGAGAGTACCAGTCCTCCGATTACAATGAGCAGTTCTTC. It encodes CASSFPREYQSSDYNEQFF.

A remark on this clonotype: The junction shows a germline mismatch at one end, possibly a read error. The rearrangement uses TRBV9 and TRBJ1-2; D perhaps matches TRBD1 (6 bases). Germline CDR1 is SGDLS and CDR2 is YYNGEE. CDR3 length equals 16 residues. The CDR3: CASSVGGGATNYDYTF. Written as DNA, the CDR3 is TGTGCCAGCAGCGTAGGCGGGGGGGCTACAAACTATGACTACACCTTC.

The rearrangement joins TRBV6-1 to TRBJ2-7; 8 bases align to TRBD1. Unmatched junction bases numbered 9, after V lost 10 bases and J lost 4 bases. The CDR3 spans 13 residues. Per germline, CDR1 MNHNS and CDR2 SASEGT. CDR3 sequence (DNA): TGTGCCACGTGTGACAGGGGATGGTACGAGCAGTACTTC. Translation: CATCDRGWYEQYF.

This chain joins TRBV20-1 and TRBJ2-5; TRBD1 agrees at 9 bases. The germline gives CDR1 DFQATT, CDR2 SNEGSKA (reference sequence). CDR3 length: 21 amino acids. Trimming at V came to 2 bases and at J to 6 bases, leaving 28 bases not matched to a gene. This chain's CDR3 is CSARSPSREIVGTGRRQTQYF. CDR3 DNA sequence: TGCAGTGCTAGAAGCCCCTCGCGGGAAATTGTGGGGACAGGGAGACGACAGACCCAGTACTTC.

The chain recombines TRBV7-2 with TRBJ2-1; possible D gene TRBD2, 7 bases. Trimming took 6 bases from V and 4 from J, leaving 19 bases between them. The length of the CDR3 is 16 residues. From germline, CDR1 is SGHTA and CDR2 FQGNSA. The CDR3 sequence: CASRLSPGGRYNEQFF. The CDR3, as DNA: TGTGCCAGCAGGTTATCCCCGGGGGGCCGGTACAATGAGCAGTTCTTC.

This clonotype was seen more than once but under ten times. The chain links TRBV20-1 to TRBJ2-7; D unclear. V was clipped by 0 bases and J by 1 base, with 13 bases between them. Germline V gene sequence: CDR1 DFQATT, CDR2 SNEGSKA (reference sequence). The CDR3 runs 15 residues. This CDR3 is CSARDPRTLSYEQYF. The CDR3 nucleotides are TGCAGTGCTAGAGATCCTAGGACCCTATCCTACGAGCAGTACTTC.

J is TRBJ1-6 and V is TRBV5-1; 9 nucleotides line up with TRBD1. Germline V gene lookup returns CDR1 SGHRS and CDR2 YFSETQ. The CDR3 consists of 16 residues. Unmatched junction bases numbered 5, after V lost 0 bases and J lost 7 bases. CDR3 sequence (DNA): TGCGCCAGCAGCTTGGCTTTCGGGACAGGGAATTCACCCCTCCACTTT. Translation: CASSLAFGTGNSPLHF.

This clonotype appeared a few times. The rearrangement links TRBV7-3 to TRBJ1-2, with 9 bases aligning to TRBD1. J lost 5 bases, V lost 5 bases, and 12 bases had no gene match. The CDR3 extends over 16 amino acids. Germline V gene lookup returns CDR1 SGHTA and CDR2 FQGTGA. The CDR3 DNA is TGTGCCAGCAGCGGACAGGACAGGGGCCGAGGGTATGGCTACACCTTC. Translating it yields CASSGQDRGRGYGYTF.

This clonotype came up a few times. The rearrangement uses TRBV10-3 and TRBJ2-3, with 7 bases identical to TRBD2. CDR1 and CDR2 (germline): ENHRY, SYGVKD. Unmatched junction bases numbered 2, after V lost 0 bases and J lost 5 bases. CDR3 length: 14 amino acids. The CDR3: CAISESTSEDTQYF. The CDR3 DNA reads TGTGCCATCAGTGAGTCAACTAGCGAAGATACGCAGTATTTT.

The genes are TRBV28 and TRBJ2-6; a weak D match, TRBD1 (6 bases). CDR1 is MDHEN and CDR2 is SYDVKM in the germline V gene. CDR3 length: 15 amino acids. The V end lost 7 bases, the J end lost 4 bases, and 14 bases lay between the germline ends. The CDR3 DNA is TGTGCCAGCATGGGGGCCTCGTCCGGGGCCAACGTCCTGACTTTC. This encodes CASMGASSGANVLTF.

This clonotype appeared a single time. The chain has TRBV4-1 and TRBJ2-3; 7 bases are shared with TRBD1. Germline assignment: CDR1 MGHRA and CDR2 YSYEKL. Trimming at V came to 0 bases and at J to 0 bases, leaving 6 bases not matched to a gene. CDR3 size: 17 residues. CDR3 DNA: TGCGCCAGCAGCCAAGATACGTACAGGGGAAGCACAGATACGCAGTATTTT. Translating gives CASSQDTYRGSTDTQYF.